This passage covers 20 T cell receptor beta chains from one sample sequenced in a study of cytomegalovirus exposure and HLA in healthy donors. The data were produced by immunoSEQ multiplex PCR, yet TCRdb's version contains in-frame clones alone and is incomplete. This sample has approximately 71,000 clones; 94% occur once, and the top ten carry approximately 1%. Sequencing was done on a sample of PBMCs. These receptors were collected from a woman under 30 in good health and CMV-seronegative.

The V and J genes are TRBV27 and TRBJ1-1; TRBD1 is a possible D gene (5 bases). This CDR3 is 14 amino acids long. Trimming cost V 1 base and J 3 bases, with 9 bases left between them. The germline gives CDR1 MNHEY, CDR2 SMNVEV (reference sequence). CDR3 nucleotide sequence: TGTGCCAGCAGTTTATATGACAGTGACACTGAAGCTTTCTTT. Translated, it gives CASSLYDSDTEAFF.

V is TRBV18 and J is TRBJ2-5; 11 bases agree with TRBD2. Losses at the gene ends were 3 bases for V and 5 bases for J; bases not matched to a gene: 8. CDR1 KGHSH and CDR2 LQKENI come from the germline V gene. The CDR3 totals 16 residues. The CDR3 nucleotides read TGTGCCAGCTCACCGGGACAAACTAGCGGGAGCGAGACCCAGTACTTC. Its translation: CASSPGQTSGSETQYF. The complete variable domain, with remaining parts taken from reference TRBV18 and TRBJ2-5, reads NAGVMQNPRHLVRRRGQEARLRCSPMKGHSHVYWYRQLPEEGLKFMVYLQKENIIDESGMPKERFSAEFPKEGPSILRIQQVVRGDSAAYFCASSPGQTSGSETQYFGPGTRLLVL.

This chain joins TRBV28 and TRBJ1-3; D is possibly TRBD1 (5 bases). This CDR3 is 18 amino acids long. The V end lost 6 bases, the J end lost 0 bases, and 21 bases lay between the germline ends. Germline lookup yields CDR1 MDHEN and CDR2 SYDVKM. In DNA, the CDR3 is TGTGCCAGCAGGTCCCCTACTGGCTTGGGGGGCTCTGGAAACACCATATATTTT. Protein: CASRSPTGLGGSGNTIYF.

This clone was seen more than once but under ten times. CDR3 nucleotide sequence: TGTGCCAGCAGCCTGGAGGGGACTAGCGGGAGCTACGAGCAGTACTTC. Protein: CASSLEGTSGSYEQYF. The chain employs TRBV28 and TRBJ2-7; TRBD2 agrees at 14 bases. CDR3 size: 16 residues. The V gene's germline CDR1 is MDHEN and CDR2 SYDVKM. The trim removed 6 bases at V and 3 bases at J, leaving 7 bases unmatched.

The rearrangement uses TRBV6-5 and TRBJ1-1, with 7 bases fitting TRBD1. Germline-derived CDR1 and CDR2 are MNHEY and SVGAGI. The CDR3 sequence is 14 residues long. V was clipped by 5 bases and J by 1 base; unmatched bases: 4. CDR3 coding DNA: TGTGCCAGCAGTGGGAGGACAGGGAACACTGAAGCTTTCTTT. Protein sequence: CASSGRTGNTEAFF.

The rearrangement joins TRBV2 to TRBJ2-3; D is ambiguous. The V gene lost 8 bases and the J gene lost 2 bases, with 11 bases spanning the gap. The CDR3 spans 13 residues. Germline CDR1 reads SNHLY; CDR2 reads FYNNEI. The CDR3 here is CASSARHTDTQYF. The CDR3 DNA reads as TGTGCCAGCTCGGCGAGGCACACAGATACGCAGTATTTT.

This chain links TRBV6-4 with TRBJ1-5; tentatively, D is TRBD1 (5 bases). This CDR3 comprises 16 residues. V lost 2 bases and J lost 2, with 13 bases in between. In germline, CDR1 is MRHNA, CDR2 SNTAGT. The CDR3: CASSDNPGGGNQPQHF. CDR3 bases: TGTGCCAGCAGTGACAATCCGGGGGGGGGCAATCAGCCCCAGCATTTT.

The rearrangement joins TRBV6-1 to TRBJ1-5, with a weak D call TRBD1 (5 bases). This CDR3 contains 15 residues. From germline, CDR1 is MNHNS and CDR2 SASEGT. Trimming stripped 6 bases from V and 7 bases from J, with 19 bases between. The CDR3 nucleotides are TGTGCCAGCAGAGAGAGCACAGGACCTTGGCAGCCCCAGCATTTT. It specifies CASRESTGPWQPQHF.

In regard to this clone: The junction does not match germline at one end; this may be a read error. This chain joins TRBV20-1 and TRBJ1-1; D uncertain. The CDR3 runs to 11 residues. Germline V CDR1 and CDR2: DFQATT, SNEGSKA (reference sequence). The DNA of the CDR3 is TGCAGTGCTAGACAGGCTTCTGAGGCTTTCTTT. It translates to CSARQASEAFF.

The chain links TRBV6-1 to TRBJ1-4, with D possibly TRBD1 on 5 matching bases. There are 15 residues in the CDR3. V was cut by 0 bases and J by 4 bases, with 9 bases left in between. Germline CDR1 reads MNHNS; CDR2 reads SASEGT. This chain's CDR3 is CASSEAAGGNEKLFF. In nucleotides, the CDR3 is TGTGCCAGCAGTGAAGCTGCGGGGGGTAATGAAAAACTGTTTTTT.

This sequence joins TRBV4-2 and TRBJ2-3; 14 bases align to TRBD2. This CDR3 region has 20 residues. Germline values: CDR1 LGHNA, CDR2 YNFKEQ. With 3 bases clipped from V and 4 bases from J, the junction kept 15 bases outside the gene matches. This chain's CDR3 is CASSQDGTSGSTSGADTQYF. CDR3 bases: TGTGCCAGCAGCCAGGACGGGACTAGCGGGAGTACCTCAGGAGCAGATACGCAGTATTTT.

The chain uses TRBV7-3 and TRBJ2-3; D may be TRBD2 (6 bases). The germline CDR1 and CDR2 sequences are SGHTA and FQGTGA. The V end lost 6 bases, the J end lost 5 bases, and 18 bases lay between the germline ends. This CDR3 has 15 residues. This CDR3 is CASSPGTSVGDTQYF. The DNA of the CDR3 is TGTGCCAGCAGTCCCGGGACTTCTGTAGGAGATACGCAGTATTTT.

This sequence joins TRBV15 and TRBJ1-2, with D tentatively TRBD1 (6 bases). The CDR3 loop spans 14 amino acids. Trimming took off 4 bases at V and 2 bases at J, with 11 bases between the two ends. The germline V gene has CDR1 LNHNV and CDR2 YYDKDF (reference sequence). This chain's CDR3 is CATSIGGPNYGYTF. CDR3 sequence (DNA): TGTGCCACCAGCATAGGGGGTCCCAACTATGGCTACACCTTC.

The CDR3 region is CASTTEGGQELFF. CDR3 nucleotide sequence: TGTGCCAGCACCACAGAGGGGGGGCAGGAGCTGTTTTTT. This chain uses TRBV7-9 with TRBJ2-2, with D tentatively TRBD2 (7 bases). The V gene lost 7 bases and the J gene lost 10 bases, with 16 bases spanning the gap. In germline, CDR1 is SEHNR, CDR2 FQNEAQ (reference sequence). This CDR3 is 13 amino acids long.

This clone was found once. The rearrangement joins TRBV27 to TRBJ1-5; 11 nucleotides align to TRBD1. There are 14 residues in the CDR3. Trimming took 6 bases from V and 6 from J; bases not matched to a gene: 4. Per the germline V gene, CDR1 is MNHEY and CDR2 is SMNVEV (reference sequence). The DNA of the CDR3 is TGTGCCAGCAGCCGGGACAGGGGGGGTCAGCCCCAGCATTTT. This codes for CASSRDRGGQPQHF.

The chain combines TRBV27 with TRBJ1-2; D might be TRBD1 (5 bases). The CDR3 extends over 13 amino acids. Between the trimmed V and J ends, which lost 6 bases and 8 bases, there was a span of 16 bases. Germline V lookup: CDR1 MNHEY, CDR2 SMNVEV (reference sequence). The CDR3 protein is CASSSTGPGGYTF. The CDR3 bases are TGTGCCAGCAGCTCAACAGGCCCTGGGGGCTACACCTTC.

The chain recombines TRBV7-2 with TRBJ1-6; tentatively, D is TRBD1 (5 bases). This CDR3 contains 16 residues. The V and J ends lost 3 bases and 4 bases respectively, with 13 bases between them. CDR1 SGHTA and CDR2 FQGNSA come from the germline V gene. DNA of the CDR3: TGTGCCAGCAGCTTCGGCAGGGCGCGTTATAATTCACCCCTCCACTTT. The encoded protein is CASSFGRARYNSPLHF.

CDR3 loop: CSVEDFPSTDRTYGYTF. The CDR3 nucleotides are TGCAGCGTTGAAGATTTCCCTTCCACGGACAGGACTTATGGCTACACCTTC. The chain joins TRBV29-1 to TRBJ1-2; TRBD1 matches at 7 bases. CDR1 and CDR2 from the germline V gene are SQVTM and ANQGSEA. CDR3 size: 17 residues. The V segment lost 0 bases and the J segment 5 bases; nucleotides outside the gene matches: 15. Full variable domain (missing parts from reference TRBV29-1 and TRBJ1-2): SAVISQKPSRDICQRGTSLTIQCQVDSQVTMMFWYRQQPGQSLTLIATANQGSEATYESGFVIDKFPISRPNLTFSTLTVSNMSPEDSSIYLCSVEDFPSTDRTYGYTFGSGTRLTVV.

The chain uses TRBV5-4 and TRBJ2-3; 9 nucleotides align to TRBD2. The CDR3 consists of 15 residues. Losses at the gene ends were 2 bases for V and 5 bases for J; bases not matched to a gene: 6. Germline CDR1 is SGHNT and CDR2 is YYREEE (reference sequence). This CDR3 reads CASSLDSGSIDTQYF. The CDR3 DNA reads as TGTGCCAGCAGCTTAGATAGCGGGAGTATAGATACGCAGTATTTT.

V is TRBV6-4 and J is TRBJ2-1, with TRBD2 matching over 11 bases. With 5 bases clipped from V and 5 bases from J, the junction kept 5 bases outside the gene matches. CDR1 MRHNA and CDR2 SNTAGT come from the germline V gene. CDR3 length: 15 residues. The CDR3 DNA follows: TGTGCCAGCAGTATAGCTAGCGGGGGGAACAATGAGCAGTTCTTC. Translated: CASSIASGGNNEQFF.